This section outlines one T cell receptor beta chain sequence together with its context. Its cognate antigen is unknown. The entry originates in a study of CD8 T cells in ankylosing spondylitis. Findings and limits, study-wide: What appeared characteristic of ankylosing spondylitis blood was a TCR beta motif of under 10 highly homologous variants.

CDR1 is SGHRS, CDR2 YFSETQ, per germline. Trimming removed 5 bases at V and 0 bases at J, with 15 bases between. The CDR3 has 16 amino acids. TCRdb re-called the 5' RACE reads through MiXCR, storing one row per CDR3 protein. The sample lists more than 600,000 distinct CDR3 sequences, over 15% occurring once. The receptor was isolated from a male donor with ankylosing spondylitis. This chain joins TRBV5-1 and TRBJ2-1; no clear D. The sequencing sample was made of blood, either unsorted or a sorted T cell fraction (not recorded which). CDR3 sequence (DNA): TGCGCCAGCAGTTCGGACGGCGGATCCTCCTACAATGAGCAGTTCTTC. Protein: CASSSDGGSSYNEQFF.